This record looks at one T cell receptor (beta chain) sequence and its context. Germline CDR1 is SGHAT and CDR2 is FQNNGV. This CDR3 comprises 15 residues. Losses at the gene ends were 5 bases for V and 2 bases for J; bases not matched to a gene: 7. Sequencing was performed with immunoSEQ multiplex PCR; in TCRdb, only in-frame clones are kept and a portion is missing. There are 80,000 to 95,000 clones in the sample; 60% to 80% occur only once, and 4% to 5% lies in the top ten. The entry originates in a study of blood T cell repertoires in COVID-19. Study-wide background: Some COVID-19 samples were acute and others convalescent; all came from the United States, Italy and Spain. T cells, B-cell-depleted T cells, or PBMCs supplied cDNA or gDNA.

Sequenced sample: peripheral blood. The receptor was isolated from a woman between 45 and 65 years old with acute or convalescent COVID-19. The rearrangement joins TRBV11-2 to TRBJ1-1; 8 bases map to TRBD1. CDR3 residues: CASSGSGTGNTEAFF. The DNA for the CDR3 is TGTGCCAGCAGCGGATCCGGGACAGGAAACACTGAAGCTTTCTTT.